The present T cell receptor beta chain was sequenced within a study of T cells after yellow fever vaccination (dated by TCRdb to about 2019). Regarding the study in general: The SMART-Seq v4 Ultra Low Input RNA kit was used to prepare libraries from fractions with low cell numbers. To follow T-cell clones before and after both primary and booster YFV17D yellow fever vaccination, bulk TCR alpha and beta repertoires underwent longitudinal sequencing. Two healthy male donors, one aged 18 to 30 and one aged 30 to 40 years, made up the cohort. Blood was drawn at multiple timepoints before and after primary and secondary immunization, with bulk PBMC replicates and cell subsets isolated. What the research found in general, with its limitations: Only a couple of donors were included in the study, so the extent to which the findings can be generalized is limited. A small share of clonotypes occurred in both CD4 and CD8 compartments, likely arising from convergent recombination. After the booster, most of the clones that had expanded following primary vaccination were detected again (roughly 96% of CD4 and 80% to 90% of CD8), which suggests that memory was broadly maintained. Compared with the primary T-cell response, the secondary T-cell response was weaker but faster, peaking on day 5 rather than day 15. FACS-sorted repertoires could contain abundant contaminating clonotypes from the bulk population, so computational filtering was required.

TCR cDNA was synthesized by 5'RACE template switching, through which a universal primer site and unique molecular identifiers were introduced. Priming of cDNA synthesis was performed from both the TCR alpha and TCR beta constant segments. Library amplification used two PCR steps, and the second PCR step added sample barcodes and sequencing adapters. Sequencing of the libraries was done on either Illumina HiSeq 2500 (2x100 bp) or NovaSeq (2x150 bp). Turning to the authors' computational methods: MIGEC handled demultiplexing of reads and collapsing into UMI consensus sequences, while MiXCR performed V(D)J alignment. Vaccine-responding clonotypes were defined with edgeR using replicate PBMC samples, requiring FDR below 0.01 and a log2 fold change above 5 up to day 15. Bulk clonotypes were assigned CD4 or CD8 identity according to which sequenced CD4 or CD8 repertoire held them at higher abundance. In-frame beta chains were kept once TCRdb had trimmed the public reads at Q25 with fastp and called clones with MiXCR. Under each unique CDR3 protein, matching rows form one entry showing the most common genes and DNA. TCRdb's processing, not the authors' own work, is the source of the V and J calls. Within this sample are roughly 250,000 distinct CDR3 sequences, with around 13% of them counted one time only. The ten largest clones add up to 0.5% to 0.6% of the sample.

CDR1 is given as DFQATT and CDR2 as SNEGSKA, both from the germline V gene (reference sequence). The CDR3 starts with the cysteine, ends with the phenylalanine, and has 13 residues. The CDR3 DNA has 39 bases and is translated from base 1. V is pared back by 5 bases and J by 3 bases, with 12 bases lying between the germline termini. By how much of the sample it makes up, this clonotype is medium-sized (0.01 to 0.1%). No antigen is known for it. Base qualities are not provided; no much larger clone lies one nucleotide away. Explained via the paper, the treatment or condition label denotes: live attenuated yellow fever vaccine strain. A standard Ficoll-Paque protocol was used to isolate PBMCs from peripheral blood. Dynabeads CD4 and CD8 positive selection kits were used to isolate CD4 and CD8 T-cell fractions. TriZol was used to extract RNA from bulk PBMCs, CD4 and CD8 fractions, and dextramer-positive and dextramer-negative fractions.

This TCR was sampled from a man aged 25 to 40 who received the YFV17D yellow fever vaccine. The chain is assembled from TRBV20-1 and TRBJ2-3; D gene: possibly TRBD1, on 5 matching bases. The sequencing here drew on CD4+ T cells sorted from PBMCs, taken 45 days after the yellow fever booster vaccination. The nucleotide sequence is given as TGCAGTGCTGACAGACCATCGACAGATACGCAGTATTTT. Its protein is CSADRPSTDTQYF.